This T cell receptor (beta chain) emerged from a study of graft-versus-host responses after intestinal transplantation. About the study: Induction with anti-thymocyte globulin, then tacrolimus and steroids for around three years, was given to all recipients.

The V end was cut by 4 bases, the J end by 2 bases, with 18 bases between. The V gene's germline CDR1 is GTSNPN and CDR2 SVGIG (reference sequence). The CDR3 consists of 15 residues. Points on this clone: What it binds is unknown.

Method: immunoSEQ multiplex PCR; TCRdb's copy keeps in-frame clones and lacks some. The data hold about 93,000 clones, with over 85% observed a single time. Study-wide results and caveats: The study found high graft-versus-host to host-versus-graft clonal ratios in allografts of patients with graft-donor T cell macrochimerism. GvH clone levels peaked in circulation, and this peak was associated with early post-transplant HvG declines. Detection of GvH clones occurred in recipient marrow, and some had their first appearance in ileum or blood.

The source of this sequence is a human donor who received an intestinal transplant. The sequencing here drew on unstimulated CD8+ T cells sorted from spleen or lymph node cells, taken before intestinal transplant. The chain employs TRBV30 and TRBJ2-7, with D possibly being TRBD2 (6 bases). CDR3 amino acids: CAWNSPGDSAYEQYF. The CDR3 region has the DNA TGTGCCTGGAACTCCCCGGGGGACTCCGCCTACGAGCAGTACTTC.